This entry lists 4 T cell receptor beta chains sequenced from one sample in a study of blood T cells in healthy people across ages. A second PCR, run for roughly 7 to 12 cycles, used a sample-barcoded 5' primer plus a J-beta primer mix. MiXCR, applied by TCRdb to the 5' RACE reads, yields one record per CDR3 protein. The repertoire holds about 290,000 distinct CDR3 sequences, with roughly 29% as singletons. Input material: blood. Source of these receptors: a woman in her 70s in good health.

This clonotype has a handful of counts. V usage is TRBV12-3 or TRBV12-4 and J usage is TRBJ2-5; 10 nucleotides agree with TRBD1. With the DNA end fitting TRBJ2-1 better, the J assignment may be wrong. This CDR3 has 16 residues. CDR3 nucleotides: TGTGCCAGCAGTACCCGGGGACAGGGGACTGAAAATGAGCAGTTCTTC. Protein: CASSTRGQGTENEQFF.

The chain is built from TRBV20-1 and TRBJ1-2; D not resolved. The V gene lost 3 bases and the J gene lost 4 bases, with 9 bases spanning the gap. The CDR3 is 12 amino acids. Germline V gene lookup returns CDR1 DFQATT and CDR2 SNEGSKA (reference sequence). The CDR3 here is CSASFSLYGYTF. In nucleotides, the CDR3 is TGCAGTGCTAGTTTCAGTCTCTATGGCTACACCTTC.

As DNA, the CDR3 is TGCGCCAGCAGTGAGTTGTCAGGGAACATTCAGTACTTC. The encoded protein is CASSELSGNIQYF. This rearrangement joins TRBV10-2 to TRBJ2-4, with D perhaps matching TRBD1 (5 bases). The germline V and J ends were trimmed by 1 base and 7 bases, with 8 bases remaining between them. Per germline, CDR1 WSHSY and CDR2 SAAADI. The CDR3 is 13 amino acids.

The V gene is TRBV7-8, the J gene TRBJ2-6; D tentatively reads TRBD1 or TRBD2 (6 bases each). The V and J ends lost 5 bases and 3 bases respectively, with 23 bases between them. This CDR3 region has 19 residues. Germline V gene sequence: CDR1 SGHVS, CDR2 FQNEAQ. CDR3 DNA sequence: TGTGCCAGCAGCGCACTACGGATCCAGGGGACTTTTGGGGCCAACGTCCTGACTTTC. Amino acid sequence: CASSALRIQGTFGANVLTF.